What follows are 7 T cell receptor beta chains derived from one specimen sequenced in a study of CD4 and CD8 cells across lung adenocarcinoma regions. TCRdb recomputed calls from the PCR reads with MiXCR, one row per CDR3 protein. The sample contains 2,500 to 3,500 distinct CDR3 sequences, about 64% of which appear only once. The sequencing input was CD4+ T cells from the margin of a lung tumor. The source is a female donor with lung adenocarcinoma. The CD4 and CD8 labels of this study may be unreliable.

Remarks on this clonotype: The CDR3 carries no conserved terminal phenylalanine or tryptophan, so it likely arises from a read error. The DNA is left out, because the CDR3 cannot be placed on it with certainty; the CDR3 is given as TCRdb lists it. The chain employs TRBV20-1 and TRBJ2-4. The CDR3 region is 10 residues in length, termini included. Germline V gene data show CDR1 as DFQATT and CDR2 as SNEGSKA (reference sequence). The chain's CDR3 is CSADGKSTRL.

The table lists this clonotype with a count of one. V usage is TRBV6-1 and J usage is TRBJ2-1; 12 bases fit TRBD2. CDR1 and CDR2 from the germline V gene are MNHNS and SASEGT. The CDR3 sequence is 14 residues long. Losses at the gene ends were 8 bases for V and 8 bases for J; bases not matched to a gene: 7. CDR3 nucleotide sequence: TGTGCCAGCCGTCGGACTAGCGGGATTCATGAGCAGTTCTTC. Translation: CASRRTSGIHEQFF.

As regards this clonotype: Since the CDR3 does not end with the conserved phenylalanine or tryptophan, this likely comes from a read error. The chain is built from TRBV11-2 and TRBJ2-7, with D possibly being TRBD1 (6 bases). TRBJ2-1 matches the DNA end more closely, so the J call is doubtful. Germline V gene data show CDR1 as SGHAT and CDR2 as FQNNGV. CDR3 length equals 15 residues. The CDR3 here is CASSLDGARGNEQFI. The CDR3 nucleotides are TGTGCCAGCAGCTTAGATGGGGCCAGGGGCAATGAGCAGTTCATC.

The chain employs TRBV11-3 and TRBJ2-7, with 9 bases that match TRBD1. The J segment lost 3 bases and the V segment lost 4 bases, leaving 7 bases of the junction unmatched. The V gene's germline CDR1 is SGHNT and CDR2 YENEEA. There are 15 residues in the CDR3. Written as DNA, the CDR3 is TGTGCCAGCAGCTCCCCAGGGACAGGGTTCTACGAGCAGTACTTC. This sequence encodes CASSSPGTGFYEQYF. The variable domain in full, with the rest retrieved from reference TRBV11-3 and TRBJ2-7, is EAGVVQSPRYKIIEKKQPVAFWCNPISGHNTLYWYLQNLGQGPELLIRYENEEAVDDSQLPKDRFSAERLKGVDSTLKIQPAELGDSAVYLCASSSPGTGFYEQYFGPGTRLTVT.

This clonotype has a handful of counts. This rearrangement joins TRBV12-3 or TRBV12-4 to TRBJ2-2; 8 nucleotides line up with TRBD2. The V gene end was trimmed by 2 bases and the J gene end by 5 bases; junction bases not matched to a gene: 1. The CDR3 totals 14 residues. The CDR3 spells CASSLTGGTGELFF. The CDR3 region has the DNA TGTGCCAGCAGTTTAACGGGAGGGACCGGGGAGCTGTTTTTT.

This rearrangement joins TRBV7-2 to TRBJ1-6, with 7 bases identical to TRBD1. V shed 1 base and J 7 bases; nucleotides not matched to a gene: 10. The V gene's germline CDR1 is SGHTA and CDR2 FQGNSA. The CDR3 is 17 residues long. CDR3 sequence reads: CASSLGTGQRWNSPLHF. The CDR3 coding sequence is TGTGCCAGCAGCTTAGGGACAGGCCAGAGGTGGAATTCACCCCTCCACTTT.

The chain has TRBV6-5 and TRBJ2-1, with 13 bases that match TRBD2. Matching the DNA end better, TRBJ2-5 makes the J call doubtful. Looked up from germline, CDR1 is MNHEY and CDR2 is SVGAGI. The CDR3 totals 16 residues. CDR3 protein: CASSSRTSGGGETQYF. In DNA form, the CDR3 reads TGTGCCAGCAGTTCTCGGACTAGCGGGGGTGGAGAGACCCAGTACTTC.